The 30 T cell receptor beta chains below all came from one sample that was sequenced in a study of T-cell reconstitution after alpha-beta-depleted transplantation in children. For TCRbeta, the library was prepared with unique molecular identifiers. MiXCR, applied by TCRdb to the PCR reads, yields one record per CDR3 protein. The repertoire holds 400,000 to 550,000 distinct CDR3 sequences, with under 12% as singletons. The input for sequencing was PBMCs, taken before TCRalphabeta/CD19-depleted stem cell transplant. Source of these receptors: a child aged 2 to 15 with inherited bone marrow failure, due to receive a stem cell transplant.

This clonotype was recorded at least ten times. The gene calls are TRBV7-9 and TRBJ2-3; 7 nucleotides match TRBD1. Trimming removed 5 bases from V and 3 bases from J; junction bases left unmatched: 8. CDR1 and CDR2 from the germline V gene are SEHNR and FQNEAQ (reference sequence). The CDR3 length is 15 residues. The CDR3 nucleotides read TGTGCCAGCAGCCCCACTTTGACAGGGACAGATACGCAGTATTTT. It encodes CASSPTLTGTDTQYF.

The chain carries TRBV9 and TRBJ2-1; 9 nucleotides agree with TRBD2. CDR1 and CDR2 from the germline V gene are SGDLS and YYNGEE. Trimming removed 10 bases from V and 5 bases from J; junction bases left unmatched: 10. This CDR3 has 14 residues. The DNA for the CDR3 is TGTGCCGCTATAGCGGGAGCTCACCACAATGAGCAGTTCTTC. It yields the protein CAAIAGAHHNEQFF.

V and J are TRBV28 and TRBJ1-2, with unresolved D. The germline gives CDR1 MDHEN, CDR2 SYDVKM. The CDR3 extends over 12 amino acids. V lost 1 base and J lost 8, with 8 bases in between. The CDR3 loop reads CASSLSTGGYTF. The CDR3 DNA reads TGTGCCAGCAGTTTATCCACGGGGGGCTACACCTTC.

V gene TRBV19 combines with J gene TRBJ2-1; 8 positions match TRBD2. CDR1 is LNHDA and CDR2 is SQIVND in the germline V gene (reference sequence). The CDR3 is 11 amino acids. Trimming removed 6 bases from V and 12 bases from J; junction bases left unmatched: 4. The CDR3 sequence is CASSGLAVQFF. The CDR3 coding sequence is TGTGCCAGTAGCGGACTAGCAGTGCAGTTCTTC. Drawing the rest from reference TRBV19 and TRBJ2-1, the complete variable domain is DGGITQSPKYLFRKEGQNVTLSCEQNLNHDAMYWYRQDPGQGLRLIYYSQIVNDFQKGDIAEGYSVSREKKESFPLTVTSAQKNPTAFYLCASSGLAVQFFGPGTRLTVL.

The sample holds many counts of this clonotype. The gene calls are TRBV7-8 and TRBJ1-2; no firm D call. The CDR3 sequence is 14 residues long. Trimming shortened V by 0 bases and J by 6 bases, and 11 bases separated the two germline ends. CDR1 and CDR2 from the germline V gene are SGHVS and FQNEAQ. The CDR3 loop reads CASSLATAEDGYTF. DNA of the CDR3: TGTGCCAGCAGCTTAGCAACGGCCGAGGATGGCTACACCTTC.

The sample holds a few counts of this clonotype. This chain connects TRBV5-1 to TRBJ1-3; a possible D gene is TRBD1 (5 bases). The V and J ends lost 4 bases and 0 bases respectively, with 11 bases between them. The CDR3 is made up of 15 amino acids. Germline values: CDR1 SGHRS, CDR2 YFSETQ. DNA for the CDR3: TGCGCCAGCAGCCCGGGACGGGTCTCTGGAAACACCATATATTTT. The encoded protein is CASSPGRVSGNTIYF.

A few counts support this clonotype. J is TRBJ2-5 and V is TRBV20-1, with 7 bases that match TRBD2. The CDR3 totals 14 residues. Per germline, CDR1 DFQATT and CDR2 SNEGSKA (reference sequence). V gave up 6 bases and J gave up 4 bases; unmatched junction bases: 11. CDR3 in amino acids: CSALTRPGGETQYF. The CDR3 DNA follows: TGCAGTGCCTTGACGAGGCCGGGGGGAGAGACCCAGTACTTC.

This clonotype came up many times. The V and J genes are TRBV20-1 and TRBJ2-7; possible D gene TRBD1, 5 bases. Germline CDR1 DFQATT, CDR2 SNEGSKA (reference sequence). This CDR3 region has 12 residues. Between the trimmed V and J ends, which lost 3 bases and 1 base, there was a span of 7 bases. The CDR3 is CSASGASYEQYF. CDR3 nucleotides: TGCAGTGCTAGTGGGGCGTCCTACGAGCAGTACTTC.

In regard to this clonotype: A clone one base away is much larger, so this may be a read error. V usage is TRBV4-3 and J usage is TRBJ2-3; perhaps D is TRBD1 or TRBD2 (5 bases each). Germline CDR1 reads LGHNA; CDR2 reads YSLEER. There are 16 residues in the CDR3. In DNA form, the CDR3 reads TGCGCCAGCAGCGACGTTGTCCGGGGACGCACAGATCCGCAGTATTTT. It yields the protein CASSDVVRGRTDPQYF.

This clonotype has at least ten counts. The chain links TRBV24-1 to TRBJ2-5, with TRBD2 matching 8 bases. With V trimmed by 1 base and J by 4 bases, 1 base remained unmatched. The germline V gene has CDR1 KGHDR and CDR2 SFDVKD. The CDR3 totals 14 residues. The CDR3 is CATSDFRGGETQYF. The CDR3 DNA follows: TGTGCCACCAGTGATTTTCGGGGGGGAGAGACCCAGTACTTC.

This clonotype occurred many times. The chain's CDR3 is CASSPATSSYEQYF. The CDR3 region has the DNA TGTGCCAGCTCACCAGCGACCAGCTCCTACGAGCAGTACTTC. V gene TRBV18 combines with J gene TRBJ2-7; D remains ambiguous. CDR3 size: 14 residues. CDR1 and CDR2 (germline): KGHSH, LQKENI. The V end was cut by 2 bases, the J end by 0 bases, with 8 bases between.

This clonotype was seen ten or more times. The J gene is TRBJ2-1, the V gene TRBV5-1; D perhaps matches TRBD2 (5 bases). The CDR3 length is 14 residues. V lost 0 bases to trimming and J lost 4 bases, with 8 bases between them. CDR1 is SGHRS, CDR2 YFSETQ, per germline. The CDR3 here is CASSLEPGYNEQFF. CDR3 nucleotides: TGCGCCAGCAGCTTGGAACCGGGGTACAATGAGCAGTTCTTC. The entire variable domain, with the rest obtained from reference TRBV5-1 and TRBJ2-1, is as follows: KAGVTQTPRYLIKTRGQQVTLSCSPISGHRSVSWYQQTPGQGLQFLFEYFSETQRNKGNFPGRFSGRQFSNSRSEMNVSTLELGDSALYLCASSLEPGYNEQFFGPGTRLTVL.

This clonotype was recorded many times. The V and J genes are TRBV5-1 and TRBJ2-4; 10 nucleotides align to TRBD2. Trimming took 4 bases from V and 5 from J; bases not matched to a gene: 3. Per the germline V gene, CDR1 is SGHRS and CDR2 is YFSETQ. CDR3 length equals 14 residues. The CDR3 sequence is CASSPGLAENIQYF. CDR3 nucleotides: TGCGCCAGCAGCCCTGGACTAGCGGAAAACATTCAGTACTTC.

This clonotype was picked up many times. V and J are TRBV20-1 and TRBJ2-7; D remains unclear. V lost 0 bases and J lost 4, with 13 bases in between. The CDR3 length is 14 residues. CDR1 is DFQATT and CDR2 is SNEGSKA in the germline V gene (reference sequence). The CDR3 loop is CSARDLTARYEQYF. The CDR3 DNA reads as TGCAGTGCTAGAGATTTGACGGCAAGGTACGAGCAGTACTTC.

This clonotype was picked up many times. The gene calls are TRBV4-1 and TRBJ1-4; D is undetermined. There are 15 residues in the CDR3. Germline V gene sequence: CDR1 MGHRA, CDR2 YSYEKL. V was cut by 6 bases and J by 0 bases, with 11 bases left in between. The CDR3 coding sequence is TGCGCCAGCAGGAGCAGATCTGCAACTAATGAAAAACTGTTTTTT. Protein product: CASRSRSATNEKLFF.

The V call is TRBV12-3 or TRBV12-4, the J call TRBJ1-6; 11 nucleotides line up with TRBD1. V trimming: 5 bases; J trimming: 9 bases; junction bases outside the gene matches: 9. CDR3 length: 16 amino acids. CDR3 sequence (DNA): TGTGCCAGCAGTCCGACCCAGGGGACAGGGGGTTCACCCCTCCACTTT. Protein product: CASSPTQGTGGSPLHF.

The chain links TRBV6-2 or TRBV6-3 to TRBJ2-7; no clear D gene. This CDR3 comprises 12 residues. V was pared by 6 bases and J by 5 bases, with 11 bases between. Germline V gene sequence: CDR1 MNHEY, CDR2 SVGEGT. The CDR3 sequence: CASSPGPNEQYF. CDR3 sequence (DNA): TGTGCCAGCAGCCCCGGCCCCAACGAGCAGTACTTC.

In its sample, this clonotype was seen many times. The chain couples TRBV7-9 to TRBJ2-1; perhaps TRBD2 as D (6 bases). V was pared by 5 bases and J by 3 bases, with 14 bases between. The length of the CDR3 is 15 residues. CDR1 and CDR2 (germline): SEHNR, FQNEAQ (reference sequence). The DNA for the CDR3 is TGTGCCAGCAGCGGGCGCGGGACTCTCTACAATGAGCAGTTCTTC. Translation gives CASSGRGTLYNEQFF.

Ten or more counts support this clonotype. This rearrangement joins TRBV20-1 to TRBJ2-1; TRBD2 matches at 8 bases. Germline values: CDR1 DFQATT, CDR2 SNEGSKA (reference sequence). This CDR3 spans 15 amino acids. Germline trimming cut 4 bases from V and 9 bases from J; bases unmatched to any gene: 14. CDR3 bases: TGCAGTGCTAACGATCGAGCGGGAGCTGGGCGTGAGCAGTTCTTC. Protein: CSANDRAGAGREQFF.

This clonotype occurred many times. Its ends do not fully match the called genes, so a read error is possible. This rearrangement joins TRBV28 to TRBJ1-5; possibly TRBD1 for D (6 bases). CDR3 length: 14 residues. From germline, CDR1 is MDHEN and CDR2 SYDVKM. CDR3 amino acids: CASSQGTGNQPQHF. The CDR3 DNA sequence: TGCGCCAGCAGCCAGGGGACCGGCAATCAGCCCCAGCATTTT. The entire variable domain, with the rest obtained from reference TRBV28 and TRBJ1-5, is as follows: DVKVTQSSRYLVKRTGEKVFLECVQDMDHENMFWYRQDPGLGLRLIYFSYDVKMKEKGDIPEGYSVSREKKERFSLILESASTNQTSMYLCASSQGTGNQPQHFGDGTRLSIL.

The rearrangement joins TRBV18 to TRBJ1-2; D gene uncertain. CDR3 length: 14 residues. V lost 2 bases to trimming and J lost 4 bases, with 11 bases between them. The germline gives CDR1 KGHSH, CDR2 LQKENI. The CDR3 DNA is TGTGCCAGCTCACCATATGAGAACTTCTATGGCTACACCTTC. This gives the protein CASSPYENFYGYTF.

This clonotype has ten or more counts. The CDR3 is CASSLGVSYGYTF. The DNA of the CDR3 is TGTGCCAGCAGCTTGGGAGTTTCCTATGGCTACACCTTC. The gene calls are TRBV5-6 and TRBJ1-2; D gene ambiguous. This CDR3 comprises 13 residues. V shed 0 bases and J shed 4 bases, with 7 bases lying between them. Germline V lookup: CDR1 SGHDT, CDR2 YYEEEE. Full variable domain (outside the CDR3, taken from reference TRBV5-6 and TRBJ1-2): DAGVTQSPTHLIKTRGQQVTLRCSPKSGHDTVSWYQQALGQGPQFIFQYYEEEERQRGNFPDRFSGHQFPNYSSELNVNALLLGDSALYLCASSLGVSYGYTFGSGTRLTVV.

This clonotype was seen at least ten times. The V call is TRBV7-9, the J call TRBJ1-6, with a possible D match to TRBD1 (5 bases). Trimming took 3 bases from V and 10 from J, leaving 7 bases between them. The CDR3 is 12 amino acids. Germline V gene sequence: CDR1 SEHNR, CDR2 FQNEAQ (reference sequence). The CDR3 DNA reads TGTGCCAGCAGCTTGGGGGAATCACCCCTCCACTTT. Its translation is CASSLGESPLHF.

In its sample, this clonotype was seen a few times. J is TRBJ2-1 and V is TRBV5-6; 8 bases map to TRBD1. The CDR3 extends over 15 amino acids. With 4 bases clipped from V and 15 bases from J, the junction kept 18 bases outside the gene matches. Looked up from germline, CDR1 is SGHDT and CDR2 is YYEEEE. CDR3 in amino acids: CASSHFPTRQGTPFF. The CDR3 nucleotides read TGTGCCAGCAGCCATTTCCCCACTAGACAGGGGACGCCGTTCTTC. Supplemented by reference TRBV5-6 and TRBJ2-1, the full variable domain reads DAGVTQSPTHLIKTRGQQVTLRCSPKSGHDTVSWYQQALGQGPQFIFQYYEEEERQRGNFPDRFSGHQFPNYSSELNVNALLLGDSALYLCASSHFPTRQGTPFFGPGTRLTVL.

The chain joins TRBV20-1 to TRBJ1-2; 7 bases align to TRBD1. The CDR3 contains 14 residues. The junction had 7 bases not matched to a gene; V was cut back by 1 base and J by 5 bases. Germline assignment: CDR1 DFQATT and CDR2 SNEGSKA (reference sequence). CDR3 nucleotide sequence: TGCAGTGCTAGAGTCCACAGGACAGGTTATGGCTACACCTTC. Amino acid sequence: CSARVHRTGYGYTF.

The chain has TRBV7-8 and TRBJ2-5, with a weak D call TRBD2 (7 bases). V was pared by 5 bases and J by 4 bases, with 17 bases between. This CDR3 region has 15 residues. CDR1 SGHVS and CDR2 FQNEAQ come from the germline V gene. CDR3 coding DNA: TGTGCCAGCAGCCGCTTAATCGGGGGGCCAGAGACCCAGTACTTC. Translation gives CASSRLIGGPETQYF.

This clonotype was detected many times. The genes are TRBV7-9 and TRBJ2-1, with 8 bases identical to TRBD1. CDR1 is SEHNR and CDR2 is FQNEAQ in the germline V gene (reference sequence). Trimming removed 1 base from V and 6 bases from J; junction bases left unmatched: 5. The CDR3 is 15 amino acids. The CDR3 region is CASSLVTGGLNEQFF. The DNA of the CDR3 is TGTGCCAGCAGCTTAGTAACAGGGGGACTCAATGAGCAGTTCTTC.

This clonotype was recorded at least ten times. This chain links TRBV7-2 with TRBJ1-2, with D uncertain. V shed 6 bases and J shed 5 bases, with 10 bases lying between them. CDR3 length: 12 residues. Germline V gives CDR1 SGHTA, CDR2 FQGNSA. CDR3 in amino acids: CASSRSGYGYTF. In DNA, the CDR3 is TGTGCCAGCAGTCGAAGTGGGTATGGCTACACCTTC.

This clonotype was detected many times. CDR3 loop: CASSPQGGFTGELFF. The CDR3 DNA is TGTGCCAGCAGCCCACAGGGCGGATTCACCGGGGAGCTGTTTTTT. The V gene is TRBV11-2, the J gene TRBJ2-2, with D maybe TRBD1 (6 bases). CDR1 and CDR2 from the germline V gene are SGHAT and FQNNGV. Trimming left V 5 bases short and J 4 bases short, with 14 bases between. The CDR3 is 15 residues long. The whole variable domain, remainder taken from reference TRBV11-2 and TRBJ2-2, is EAGVAQSPRYKIIEKRQSVAFWCNPISGHATLYWYQQILGQGPKLLIQFQNNGVVDDSQLPKDRFSAERLKGVDSTLKIQPAKLEDSAVYLCASSPQGGFTGELFFGEGSRLTVL.

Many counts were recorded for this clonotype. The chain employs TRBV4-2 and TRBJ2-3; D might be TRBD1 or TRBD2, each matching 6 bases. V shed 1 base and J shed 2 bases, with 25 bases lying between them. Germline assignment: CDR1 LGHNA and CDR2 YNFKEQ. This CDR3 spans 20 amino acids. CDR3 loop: CASSQVIRGRERRNTDTQYF. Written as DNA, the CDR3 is TGTGCCAGCAGCCAAGTAATCAGGGGACGGGAGCGAAGGAACACAGATACGCAGTATTTT.